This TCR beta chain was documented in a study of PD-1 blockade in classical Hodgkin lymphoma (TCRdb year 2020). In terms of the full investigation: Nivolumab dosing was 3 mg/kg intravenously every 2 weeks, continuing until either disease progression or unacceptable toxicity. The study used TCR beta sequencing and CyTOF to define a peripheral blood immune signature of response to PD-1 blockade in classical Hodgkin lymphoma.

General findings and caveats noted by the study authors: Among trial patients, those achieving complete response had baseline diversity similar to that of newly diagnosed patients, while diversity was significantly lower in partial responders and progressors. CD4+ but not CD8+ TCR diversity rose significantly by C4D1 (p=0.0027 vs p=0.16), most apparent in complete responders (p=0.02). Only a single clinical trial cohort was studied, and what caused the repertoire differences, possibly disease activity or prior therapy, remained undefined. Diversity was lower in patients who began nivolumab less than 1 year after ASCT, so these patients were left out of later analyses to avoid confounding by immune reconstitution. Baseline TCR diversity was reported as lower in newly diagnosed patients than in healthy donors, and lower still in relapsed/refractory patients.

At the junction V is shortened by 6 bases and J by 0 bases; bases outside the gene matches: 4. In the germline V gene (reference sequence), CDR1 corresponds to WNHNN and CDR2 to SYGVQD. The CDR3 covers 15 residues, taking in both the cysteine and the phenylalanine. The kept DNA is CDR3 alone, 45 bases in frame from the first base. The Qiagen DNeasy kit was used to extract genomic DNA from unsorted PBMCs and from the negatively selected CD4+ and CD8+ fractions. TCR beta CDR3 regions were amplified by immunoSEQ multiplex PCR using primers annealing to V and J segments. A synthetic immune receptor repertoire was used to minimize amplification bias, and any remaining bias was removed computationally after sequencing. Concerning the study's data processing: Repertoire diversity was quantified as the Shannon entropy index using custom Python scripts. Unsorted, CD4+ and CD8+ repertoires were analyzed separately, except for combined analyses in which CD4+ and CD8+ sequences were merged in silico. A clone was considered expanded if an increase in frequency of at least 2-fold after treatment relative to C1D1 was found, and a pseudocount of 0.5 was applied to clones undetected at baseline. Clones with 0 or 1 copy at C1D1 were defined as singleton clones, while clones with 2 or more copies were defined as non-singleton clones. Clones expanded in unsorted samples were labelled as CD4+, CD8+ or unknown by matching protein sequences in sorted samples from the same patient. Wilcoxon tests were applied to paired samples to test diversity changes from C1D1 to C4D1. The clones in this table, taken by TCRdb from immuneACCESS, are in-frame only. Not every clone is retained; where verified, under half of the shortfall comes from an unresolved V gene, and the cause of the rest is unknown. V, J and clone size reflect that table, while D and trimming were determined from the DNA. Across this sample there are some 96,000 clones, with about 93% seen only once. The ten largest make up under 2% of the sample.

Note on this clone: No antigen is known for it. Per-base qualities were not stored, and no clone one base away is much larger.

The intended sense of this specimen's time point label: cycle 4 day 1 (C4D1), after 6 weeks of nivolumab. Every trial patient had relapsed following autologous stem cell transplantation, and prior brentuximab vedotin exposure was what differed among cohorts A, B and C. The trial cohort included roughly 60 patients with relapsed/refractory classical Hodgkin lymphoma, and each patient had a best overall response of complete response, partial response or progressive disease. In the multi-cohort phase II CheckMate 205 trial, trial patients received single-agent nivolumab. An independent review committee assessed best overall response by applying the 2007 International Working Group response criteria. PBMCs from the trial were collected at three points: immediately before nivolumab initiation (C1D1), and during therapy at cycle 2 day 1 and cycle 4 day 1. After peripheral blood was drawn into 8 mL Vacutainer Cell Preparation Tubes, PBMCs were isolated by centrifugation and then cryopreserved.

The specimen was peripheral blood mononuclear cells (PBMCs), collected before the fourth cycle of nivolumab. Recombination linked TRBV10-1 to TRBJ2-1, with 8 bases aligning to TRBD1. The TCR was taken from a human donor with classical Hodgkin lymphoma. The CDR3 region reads CASSQTGASYNEQFF. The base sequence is TGCGCCAGCAGCCAGACAGGGGCCTCCTACAATGAGCAGTTCTTC.